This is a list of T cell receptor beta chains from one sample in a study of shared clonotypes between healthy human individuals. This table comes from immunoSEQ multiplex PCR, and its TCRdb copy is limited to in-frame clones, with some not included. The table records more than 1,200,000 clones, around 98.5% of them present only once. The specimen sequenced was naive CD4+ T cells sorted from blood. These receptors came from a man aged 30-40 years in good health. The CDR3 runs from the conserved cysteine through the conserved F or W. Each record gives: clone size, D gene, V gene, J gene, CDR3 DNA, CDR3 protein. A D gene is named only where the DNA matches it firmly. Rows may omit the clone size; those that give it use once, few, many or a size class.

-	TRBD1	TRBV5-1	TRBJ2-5	TGCGCCAGCAGCGGAGGACAGGGTTCGGAGACCCAGTACTTC	CASSGGQGSETQYF
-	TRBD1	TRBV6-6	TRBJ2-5	TGTGCCAGCAGTTACTCCCGCCGACAGGGAGAGACCCAGTACTTC	CASSYSRRQGETQYF
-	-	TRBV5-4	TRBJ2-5	TGTGCCAGCAGCCCCGGTACCCCGGGACATGGGTTCCAAGAGACCCAGTACTTC	CASSPGTPGHGFQETQYF
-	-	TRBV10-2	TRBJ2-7	TGCGCCAGCAGCGACAGGATTCCCTACGAGCAGTACTTC	CASSDRIPYEQYF
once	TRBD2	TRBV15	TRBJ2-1	TGTGCCACCAGCAGAACCCTTAGCGGGAGGGGCAATGAGCAGTTCTTC	CATSRTLSGRGNEQFF
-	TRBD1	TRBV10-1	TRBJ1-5	TGCGCCAGCAGCCGGGACAGATATCAGCCCCAGCATTTT	CASSRDRYQPQHF
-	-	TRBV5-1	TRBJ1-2	TGCGCCAGCCGCCGGGACACCTATGGCTACACCTTC	CASRRDTYGYTF
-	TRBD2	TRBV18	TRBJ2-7	TGTGCCAGCTCACCGTATAGCGGTCGATGGGAGGGATCCTACGAGCAGTACTTC	CASSPYSGRWEGSYEQYF
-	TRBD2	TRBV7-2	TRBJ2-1	TGTGCCAGCAGCCGGACTAGCGGGAGGTACAATGAGCAGTTCTTC	CASSRTSGRYNEQFF
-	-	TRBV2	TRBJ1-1	TGTGCCAGCAGAGGGGACCTCTATGAAGCTTTCTTT	CASRGDLYEAFF
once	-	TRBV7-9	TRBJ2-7	TGTGCCAGCCACGAGCAGGGGACACCCTACGAGCAGTACTTC	CASHEQGTPYEQYF
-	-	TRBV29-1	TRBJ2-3	TGCAGCGTTGAAGATCGAGGGCATAGCACAGATACGCAGTATTTT	CSVEDRGHSTDTQYF
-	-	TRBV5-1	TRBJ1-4	TGCGCCAGCAGCTTGGACAGTTATAATGAAAAACTGTTTTTT	CASSLDSYNEKLFF
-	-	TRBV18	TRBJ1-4	TGTGCCAGCTCACCAACGGCAAGTAATGAAAAACTGTTTTTT	CASSPTASNEKLFF
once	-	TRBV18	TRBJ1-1	TGTGCCAGCTCCCCCTTTTCAGGTACTGAAGCTTTCTTT	CASSPFSGTEAFF
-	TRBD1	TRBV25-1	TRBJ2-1	TGTGCCAGCAGAGGGGACAGCGCCAGCTCCTACAATGAGCAGTTCTTC	CASRGDSASSYNEQFF
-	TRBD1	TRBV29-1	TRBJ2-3	TGCAGCGTTGTGGGGGACAGGGCAAGCACAGATACGCAGTATTTT	CSVVGDRASTDTQYF
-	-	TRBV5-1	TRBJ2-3	TGCGCCAGCAGCTTGGGTATTCCTAGCACAGATACGCAGTATTTT	CASSLGIPSTDTQYF
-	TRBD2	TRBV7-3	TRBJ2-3	TGTGCCAGCAGCTTTGGTTCGGGGGGAGGGCCCTCAGATACGCAGTATTTT	CASSFGSGGGPSDTQYF
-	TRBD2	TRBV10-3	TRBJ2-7	TGTGCCATCAGTGAGAGAGCGGGAGGGGCTTACGAGCAGTACTTC	CAISERAGGAYEQYF
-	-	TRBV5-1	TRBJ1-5	TGCGCCAGCAGCTCGACAGGAGATAGCAATCAGCCCCAGCATTTT	CASSSTGDSNQPQHF
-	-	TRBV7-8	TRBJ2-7	TGTGCCAGCAGCTTAGTGGATGGGGCTGGATACGAGCAGTACTTC	CASSLVDGAGYEQYF
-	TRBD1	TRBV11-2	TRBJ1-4	TGTGCCAGCAGCCCTGGACAGGGAGATGAAAAACTGTTTTTT	CASSPGQGDEKLFF
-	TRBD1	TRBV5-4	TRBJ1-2	TGTGCCAGCAGCTTGGGGACAGGGACACCTAACTATGGCTACACCTTC	CASSLGTGTPNYGYTF
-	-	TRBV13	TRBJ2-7	TGTGCCAGCAGTTACGGGACTTCTAGCTCCTACGAGCAGTACTTC	CASSYGTSSSYEQYF
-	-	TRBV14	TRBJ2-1	TGTGCCAGCAGCCCCCCCAGAAGCGGAGGTTACAATGAGCAGTTCTTC	CASSPPRSGGYNEQFF
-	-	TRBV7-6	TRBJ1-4	TGTGCCAGCAGCTTTACCAGGGGAGAAAAACTGTTTTTT	CASSFTRGEKLFF
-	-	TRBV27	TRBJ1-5	TGTGCCAGCAGTTCCAGGTTTACTGGCAATCAGCCCCAGCATTTT	CASSSRFTGNQPQHF
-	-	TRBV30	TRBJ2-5	TGTGCCTGGAGTGTACTAGGCGGGAACCAAGAGACCCAGTACTTC	CAWSVLGGNQETQYF
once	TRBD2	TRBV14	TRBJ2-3	TGTGCCAGCAGCCAAGAAAGATTACTAGCGGGAGTAGATACGCAGTATTTT	CASSQERLLAGVDTQYF
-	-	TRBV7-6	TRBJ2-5	TGTGCCAGCAGCCCAGGAACCAGTCACCAAGAGACCCAGTACTTC	CASSPGTSHQETQYF
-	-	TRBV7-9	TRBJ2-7	TGTGCCAGCTCGACCGGGGGTAATATTAGGGAGCAGTACTTC	CASSTGGNIREQYF
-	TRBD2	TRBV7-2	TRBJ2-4	TGTGCCAGCAGCAAAACTAGCGGGAGTTCCCAAAACATTCAGTACTTC	CASSKTSGSSQNIQYF
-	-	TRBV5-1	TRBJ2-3	TGCGCCAGCAGCTTGACGTGGAGGGGTTCACGAGATACGCAGTATTTT	CASSLTWRGSRDTQYF
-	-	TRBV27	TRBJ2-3	TGTGCCAGCAGTTTAAGGGCTACTAGCACAGATACGCAGTATTTT	CASSLRATSTDTQYF
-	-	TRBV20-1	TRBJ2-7	TGCAGTGTCCCGCGGCGGGAAGAGCAGTACTTC	CSVPRREEQYF
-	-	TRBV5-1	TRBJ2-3	TGCGCCAGCAGCGTGACCCCCTCAGATACGCAGTATTTT	CASSVTPSDTQYF
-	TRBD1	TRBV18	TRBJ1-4	TGTGCCAGCTCACCATTAACGGGACAGGGGGAAAAACTGTTTTTT	CASSPLTGQGEKLFF
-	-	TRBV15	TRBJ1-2	TGTGCCACCCGAACTCGGGCAGGGCCGAACTATGGCTACACCTTC	CATRTRAGPNYGYTF
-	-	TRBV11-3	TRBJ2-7	TGTGCCAGCAGCTTACCTCCGTGGAACAGTGTTGACGAGCAGTACTTC	CASSLPPWNSVDEQYF
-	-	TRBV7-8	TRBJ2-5	TGTGCCAGCAGCTTATCCCAAAGTGTAAGCCAGTACTTC	CASSLSQSVSQYF
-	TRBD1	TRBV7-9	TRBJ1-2	TGTGCCAGCAGCTGGACAGGGGGCCATGGCTACACCTTC	CASSWTGGHGYTF
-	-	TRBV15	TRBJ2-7	TGTGCCACCAGCAGAGAAGGGTCCGGACAGTCCTACGAGCAGTACTTC	CATSREGSGQSYEQYF
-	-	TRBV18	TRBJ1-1	TGTGCCAGCTCAAAACGACAGGATATGAACACTGAAGCTTTCTTT	CASSKRQDMNTEAFF
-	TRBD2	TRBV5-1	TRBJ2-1	TGCGCCAGCAGCTTCGATGAGGCGGGAGGATCCTACAATGAGCAGTTCTTC	CASSFDEAGGSYNEQFF
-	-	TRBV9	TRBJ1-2	TGTGCCAGCAGCGAACCGGGCCACCTTGGTCGGAATTATGGCTACACCTTC	CASSEPGHLGRNYGYTF
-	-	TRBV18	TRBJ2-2	TGTGCCAGCTCACCCCCTAACACCGGGGAGCTGTTTTTT	CASSPPNTGELFF
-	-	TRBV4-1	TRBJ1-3	TGCGCCAGCAGCCATAGCGGCCGTGGAAACACCATATATTTT	CASSHSGRGNTIYF
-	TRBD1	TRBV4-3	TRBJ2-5	TGCGCCAGCAGCCAGACCTTTTGGACAGGAGAAGAGACCCAGTACTTC	CASSQTFWTGEETQYF
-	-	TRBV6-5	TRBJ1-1	TGTGCCAGCAGCTACAGTAAACAGGGTGAAGCTTTCTTT	CASSYSKQGEAFF
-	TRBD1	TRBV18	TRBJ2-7	TGTGCCAGCGCAGGGGGCATTGGAGTCGAGCAGTACTTC	CASAGGIGVEQYF
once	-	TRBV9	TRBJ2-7	TGTGCCAGCAGCGTAGGAGGGGACTCCTACGAGCAGTACTTC	CASSVGGDSYEQYF
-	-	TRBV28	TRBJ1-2	TGTGCCAGCAGTTTAAAGGGAATCTATGGCTACACCTTC	CASSLKGIYGYTF